The T cell receptor beta chain described here comes from a study of naive and memory T cell subsets. Study outcomes and limitations: The power law exponent of TCR abundance differed between naive and memory cells. Possibly reflecting memory cells re-expressing CD45RA, a few larger clonotypes occurred in naive repertoires, especially CD8.

Both TRBC1 and TRBC2 were covered by a beta constant-region primer of two equimolar oligonucleotides. Nested alpha and beta constant-region primers with the SP2 primer drove four PCR rounds on ligated cDNA. In TCRdb, the UMI-ligation and nested PCR reads were re-called with MiXCR into one record per CDR3 protein. The sample shows fewer than 150,000 distinct CDR3 sequences, 15% to 25% of them seen only once. Trimming removed 4 bases from V and 8 bases from J, with 21 bases in between. Germline V gene data show CDR1 as LGHDT and CDR2 as YNNKEL (reference sequence). The CDR3 covers 16 residues. About this clonotype: Its antigen remains unknown.

Material for sequencing was naive CD8+ T cells from blood. This TCR came from a human donor in good health. This sequence joins TRBV3-1 and TRBJ2-1; tentative D call: TRBD2 (5 bases). The CDR3 sequence: CASSRQSLERADEQFF. The CDR3 region has the DNA TGTGCCAGCAGCCGACAATCACTAGAAAGGGCGGATGAGCAGTTCTTC.